These 18 T cell receptor beta chains share one sample of origin, sequenced in a study of cytomegalovirus exposure and HLA in healthy donors. Researchers ran the PCR with 60 Vbeta and 13 Jbeta primers. The method was immunoSEQ multiplex PCR; TCRdb's version includes in-frame clones alone and lacks a portion of them. The sample records approximately 100,000 clones, around 60% being singletons. The sequencing input was PBMCs. These receptor sequences come from a woman aged 50 to 60 in good health and CMV-seronegative.

J is TRBJ2-1 and V is TRBV6-5, with 9 nucleotides matching TRBD2. J lost 2 bases, V lost 6 bases, and 5 bases had no gene match. CDR3 length equals 15 residues. Per germline, CDR1 MNHEY and CDR2 SVGAGI. The CDR3 is CASSRTSETYNEQFF. CDR3 nucleotides: TGTGCCAGCAGCCGGACTAGCGAGACCTACAATGAGCAGTTCTTC.

The chain is built from TRBV2 and TRBJ2-7, with 8 positions matching TRBD1. CDR3 length: 13 amino acids. J lost 6 bases, V lost 6 bases, and 7 bases had no gene match. Germline values: CDR1 SNHLY, CDR2 FYNNEI. The CDR3 DNA sequence: TGTGCCAGCAGGAGGACAGGGTTCGGCGAGCAGTACTTC. Protein product: CASRRTGFGEQYF. The whole variable domain, filled in from reference TRBV2 and TRBJ2-7, reads EPEVTQTPSHQVTQMGQEVILRCVPISNHLYFYWYRQILGQKVEFLVSFYNNEISEKSEIFDDQFSVERPDGSNFTLKIRSTKLEDSAMYFCASRRTGFGEQYFGPGTRLTVT.

CDR3 loop: CASSQDLSGNEQFF. Written as DNA, the CDR3 is TGCGCCAGCAGCCAAGATCTATCAGGGAATGAGCAGTTCTTC. The rearrangement links TRBV4-1 to TRBJ2-1, with D possibly TRBD1 on 5 matching bases. The germline V and J ends were trimmed by 0 bases and 7 bases, with 10 bases remaining between them. The germline V gene encodes CDR1 MGHRA and CDR2 YSYEKL. CDR3 length equals 14 residues.

The V call is TRBV10-3, the J call TRBJ2-1, with 7 positions matching TRBD2. CDR1 and CDR2 from the germline V gene are ENHRY and SYGVKD. The CDR3 sequence is 11 residues long. The V gene end was trimmed by 9 bases and the J gene end by 7 bases; junction bases not matched to a gene: 3. The CDR3 loop reads CAIRAGNEQFF. DNA for the CDR3: TGTGCCATTAGAGCGGGAAATGAGCAGTTCTTC.

The rearrangement uses TRBV27 and TRBJ2-3, with TRBD2 matching over 8 bases. The germline gives CDR1 MNHEY, CDR2 SMNVEV (reference sequence). V was clipped by 2 bases and J by 2 bases; unmatched bases: 3. The length of the CDR3 is 15 residues. The CDR3 bases are TGTGCCAGCAGTTTAGGCGGGGGGTACACAGATACGCAGTATTTT. Encoded protein: CASSLGGGYTDTQYF.

The V and J genes are TRBV6-1 and TRBJ2-7; 9 bases are a match to TRBD1. Germline CDR1 reads MNHNS; CDR2 reads SASEGT. Unmatched junction bases numbered 6, after V lost 8 bases and J lost 4 bases. CDR3 size: 13 residues. CDR3 region: CASYNRGRYEQYF. The CDR3 DNA is TGTGCCAGCTACAACAGGGGGCGGTACGAGCAGTACTTC.

This clone has just one count. The chain has TRBV13 and TRBJ2-7, with TRBD1 matching 12 bases. Germline loops: CDR1 PRHDT, CDR2 FYEKMQ (reference sequence). Trimming at V came to 5 bases and at J to 7 bases, leaving 9 bases not matched to a gene. The CDR3 consists of 15 residues. CDR3 nucleotide sequence: TGTGCCAGCAGCACCGGGACAGGGGGCTTTCTTGAGCAGTACTTC. Translated, it gives CASSTGTGGFLEQYF.

The chain joins TRBV7-2 to TRBJ2-7, with TRBD2 matching over 12 bases. V gave up 1 base and J gave up 0 bases; unmatched junction bases: 1. This CDR3 comprises 16 residues. The germline gives CDR1 SGHTA, CDR2 FQGNSA. Written as DNA, the CDR3 is TGTGCCAGCAGCTTAGGACTAGCGGGAGACTCCTACGAGCAGTACTTC. It specifies CASSLGLAGDSYEQYF.

This clone was counted a few times. The chain is built from TRBV2 and TRBJ1-5; possible D gene TRBD1, 6 bases. The CDR3 length is 17 residues. The V gene lost 3 bases and the J gene lost 6 bases, with 21 bases spanning the gap. CDR1 is SNHLY and CDR2 is FYNNEI in the germline V gene. CDR3: CASSDRGNRARTQPQHF. In nucleotides, the CDR3 is TGTGCCAGCAGTGATAGAGGAAACAGGGCTAGGACTCAGCCCCAGCATTTT.

This sequence joins TRBV30 and TRBJ2-7, with 10 bases that match TRBD2. The CDR3 extends over 14 amino acids. The J segment lost 0 bases and the V segment lost 3 bases, leaving 2 bases of the junction unmatched. Germline-derived CDR1 and CDR2 are GTSNPN and SVGIG (reference sequence). The CDR3 DNA reads TGTGCCTGGAGACTAGCGGGACACTCCTACGAGCAGTACTTC. It translates to CAWRLAGHSYEQYF.

This clone was counted a few times. The chain recombines TRBV6-1 with TRBJ1-2; tentatively, D is TRBD1 (6 bases). The germline V and J ends were trimmed by 3 bases and 10 bases, with 18 bases remaining between them. This CDR3 comprises 14 residues. The germline V gene has CDR1 MNHNS and CDR2 SASEGT. Here the CDR3 reads CASSDPGHGDTYTF. CDR3 DNA: TGTGCCAGCAGTGACCCGGGACACGGCGATACCTACACCTTC.

For the CDR3, the DNA is TGTGCCAGCAGCCTCCTCGGTGGACAGGAGGGAGAGCAGTTCTTC. Its translation is CASSLLGGQEGEQFF. The chain employs TRBV14 and TRBJ2-1; possible D gene TRBD1, 7 bases. Germline assignment: CDR1 SGHDN and CDR2 FVKESK. CDR3 length: 15 residues. V was clipped by 4 bases and J by 10 bases, with 20 bases between them.

The chain has TRBV6-5 and TRBJ2-3; a possible D gene is TRBD2 (6 bases). CDR3 length: 13 amino acids. The V end was cut by 10 bases, the J end by 7 bases, with 18 bases between. Germline V gives CDR1 MNHEY, CDR2 SVGAGI. CDR3 sequence reads: CATNGGETYTQYF. CDR3 bases: TGTGCCACCAACGGGGGAGAGACATATACGCAGTATTTT.

This clone was picked up a small number of times. V usage is TRBV29-1 and J usage is TRBJ2-7; D possibly corresponds to TRBD2 (5 bases). Germline values: CDR1 SQVTM, CDR2 ANQGSEA. This CDR3 contains 14 residues. V was clipped by 5 bases and J by 0 bases, with 14 bases between them. The CDR3 region is CSVLGSGSSYEQYF. CDR3 nucleotide sequence: TGCAGCGTTTTGGGGTCGGGATCCTCCTACGAGCAGTACTTC.

This clone was counted only a few times. V and J are TRBV2 and TRBJ1-1; 9 nucleotides align to TRBD1. There are 14 residues in the CDR3. The J segment lost 4 bases and the V segment lost 6 bases, leaving 6 bases of the junction unmatched. In germline, CDR1 is SNHLY, CDR2 FYNNEI. The DNA for the CDR3 is TGTGCCAGCAGAGTACAGGGGGCGAGCACTGAAGCTTTCTTT. This sequence encodes CASRVQGASTEAFF.

The genes are TRBV5-1 and TRBJ2-1, with a tentative D call TRBD2 (7 bases). V was trimmed by 3 bases and J by 3 bases, leaving 13 bases between them. This CDR3 has 15 amino acids. Germline V lookup: CDR1 SGHRS, CDR2 YFSETQ. DNA for the CDR3: TGCGCCAGCAGCTCGGAAGGGGGGGGCTACAATGAGCAGTTCTTC. Protein sequence: CASSSEGGGYNEQFF.

V usage is TRBV18 and J usage is TRBJ1-5; D unresolved. CDR1 and CDR2 (germline): KGHSH, LQKENI. With 3 bases removed from V and 1 base from J, the gap between germline ends came to 7 bases. This CDR3 region has 14 residues. CDR3 amino acids: CASSPEQSNQPQHF. The CDR3 bases are TGTGCCAGCTCACCGGAGCAGAGCAATCAGCCCCAGCATTTT. The full variable domain, in which reference TRBV18 and TRBJ1-5 provide the parts outside the CDR3, is NAGVMQNPRHLVRRRGQEARLRCSPMKGHSHVYWYRQLPEEGLKFMVYLQKENIIDESGMPKERFSAEFPKEGPSILRIQQVVRGDSAAYFCASSPEQSNQPQHFGDGTRLSIL.

This clone has only a few counts. The chain couples TRBV7-8 to TRBJ2-7; TRBD2 is a possible D gene (5 bases). The CDR3 loop spans 14 amino acids. The germline CDR1 and CDR2 sequences are SGHVS and FQNEAQ. Trimming cost V 1 base and J 3 bases, with 10 bases left between them. CDR3 coding DNA: TGTGCCAGCAGCTTAGGAGAGGGCGTCTACGAGCAGTACTTC. Amino acids: CASSLGEGVYEQYF.